This T cell receptor beta chain was obtained from a study of shared clonotypes between healthy human individuals. Study-level points and caveats: A generally larger estimated richness was seen in naive subsets than in memory subsets. The low donor count limited represented genetic and exposure-history diversity.

Method: immunoSEQ multiplex PCR; TCRdb's copy keeps in-frame clones and lacks some. This sample yields some 580,000 clones, of which roughly 98% are seen a single time; 0.3% belongs to the top ten. The CDR3 has 13 amino acids. V lost 3 bases and J lost 4, with 9 bases in between. Germline V gene data show CDR1 as SGHTA and CDR2 as FQGNSA. Naive CD8 cells comprised CD45RO-negative, CCR7-positively selected cells, excluding terminally differentiated effector memory CD45RA+ cells. Only Caucasian adults living in Nashville, Tennessee served as donors. In the case of this clone: Its antigen is not known.

Source material: naive CD8+ T cells sorted from blood. This TCR was recovered from a man under 40 in good health. V gene TRBV7-2 combines with J gene TRBJ2-5, with D perhaps TRBD2 (6 bases). The CDR3 loop reads CASSLRRGETQYF. Written as DNA, the CDR3 is TGTGCCAGCAGCTTGCGGAGGGGAGAGACCCAGTACTTC.